The present TCR beta chain was sequenced within a study of T cells after yellow fever vaccination. Study summary: When fractions had low cell numbers, they were prepared with SMART-Seq v4 Ultra Low Input.

Synthesis of TCR cDNA relied on 5'RACE template switching, which attached a universal primer site and UMIs. TCRdb re-derived calls from the 5' RACE reads in MiXCR, one entry per CDR3 protein. The sample holds 300,000 to 450,000 distinct CDR3 sequences, 6.2% seen once. Details on this clonotype: Its matching antigen is unknown.

The ends lost 3 bases at V and 4 bases at J; junction bases unmatched: 14. The CDR3 has 18 residues. Germline assignment: CDR1 SGHDT and CDR2 YYEEEE. Study outcomes and limitations: Shared CD4/CD8 clonotypes were a small share, likely from convergent recombination.

The sequenced sample was PBMCs, obtained 5 days after the yellow fever booster vaccination. The clonotype comes from a man aged 25-40 years who received the YFV17D yellow fever vaccine. The chain carries TRBV5-6 and TRBJ1-3, with 9 bases identical to TRBD1. CDR3 DNA sequence: TGTGCCAGCAGCTCCACGGGGGACAGGGTATCCTCAGGAAACACCATATATTTT. As protein: CASSSTGDRVSSGNTIYF.